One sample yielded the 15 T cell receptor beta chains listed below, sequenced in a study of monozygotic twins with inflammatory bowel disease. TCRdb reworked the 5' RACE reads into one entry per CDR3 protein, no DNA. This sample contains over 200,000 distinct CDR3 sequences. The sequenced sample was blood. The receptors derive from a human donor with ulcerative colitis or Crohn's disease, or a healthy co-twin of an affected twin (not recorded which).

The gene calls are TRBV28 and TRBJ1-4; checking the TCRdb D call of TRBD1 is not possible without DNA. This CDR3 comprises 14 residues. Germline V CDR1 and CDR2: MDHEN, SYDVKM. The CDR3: CASSLFPQGRKLFF.

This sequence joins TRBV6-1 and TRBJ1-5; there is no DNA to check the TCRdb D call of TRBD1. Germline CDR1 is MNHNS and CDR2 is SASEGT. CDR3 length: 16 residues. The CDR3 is CASSARTGVRNQPQHF.

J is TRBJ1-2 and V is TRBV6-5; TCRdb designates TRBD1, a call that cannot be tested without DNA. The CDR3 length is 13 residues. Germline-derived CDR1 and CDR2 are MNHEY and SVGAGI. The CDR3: CASRQGLSYGYTF.

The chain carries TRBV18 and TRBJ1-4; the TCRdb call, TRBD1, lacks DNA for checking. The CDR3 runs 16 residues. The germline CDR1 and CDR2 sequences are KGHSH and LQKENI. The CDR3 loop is CASSPVRGQGNEKLFF.

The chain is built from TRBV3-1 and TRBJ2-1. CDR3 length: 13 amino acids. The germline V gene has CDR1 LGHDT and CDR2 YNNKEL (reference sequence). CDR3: CASSQGPYNEQFF.

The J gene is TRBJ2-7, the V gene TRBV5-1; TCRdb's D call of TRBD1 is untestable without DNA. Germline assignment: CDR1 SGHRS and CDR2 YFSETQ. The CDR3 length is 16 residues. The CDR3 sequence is CASSTGQGGAAYEQYF.

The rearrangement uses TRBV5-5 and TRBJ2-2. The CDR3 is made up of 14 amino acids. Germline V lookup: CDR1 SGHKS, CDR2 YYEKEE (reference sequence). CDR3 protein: CASSLEWVAGELFF.

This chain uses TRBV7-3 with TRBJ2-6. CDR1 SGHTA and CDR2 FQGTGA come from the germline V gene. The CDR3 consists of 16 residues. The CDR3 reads CASSLTPYSGANVLTF.

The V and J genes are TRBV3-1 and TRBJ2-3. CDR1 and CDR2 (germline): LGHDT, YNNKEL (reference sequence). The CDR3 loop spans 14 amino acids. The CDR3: CASSQGAITDTQYF.

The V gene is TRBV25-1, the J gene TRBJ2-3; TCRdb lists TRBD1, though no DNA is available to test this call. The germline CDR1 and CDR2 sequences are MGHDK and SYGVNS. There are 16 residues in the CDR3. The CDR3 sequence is CASSDLGRGSTDTQYF.

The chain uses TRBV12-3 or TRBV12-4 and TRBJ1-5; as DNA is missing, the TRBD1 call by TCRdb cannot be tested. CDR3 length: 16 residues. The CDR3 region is CASSTGQGLPVQPQHF.

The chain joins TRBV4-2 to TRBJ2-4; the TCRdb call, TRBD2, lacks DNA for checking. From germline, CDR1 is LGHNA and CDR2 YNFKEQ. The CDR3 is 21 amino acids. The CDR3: CASSRPGGAGKPPLAKNIQYF.

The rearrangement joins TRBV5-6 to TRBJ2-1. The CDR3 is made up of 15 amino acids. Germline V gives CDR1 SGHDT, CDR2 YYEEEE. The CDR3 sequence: CASSPLGSSYNEQFF.

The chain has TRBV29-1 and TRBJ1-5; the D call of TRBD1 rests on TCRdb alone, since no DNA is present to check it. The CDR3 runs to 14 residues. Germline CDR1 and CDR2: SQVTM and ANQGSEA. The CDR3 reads CSVRDRNLNQPQHF.

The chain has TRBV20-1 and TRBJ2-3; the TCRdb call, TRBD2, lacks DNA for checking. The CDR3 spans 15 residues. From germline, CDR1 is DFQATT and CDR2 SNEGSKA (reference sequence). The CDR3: CSALILAGGADTQYF.